Each of the 11 T cell receptor beta chains below was sequenced from the same sample in a study of T cells in Graves' hyperthyroidism and ophthalmopathy. RNA transcripts provided the source from which TCR beta CDR3 regions were amplified. The study used the HTBI primer set for a first-round RT-PCR of the TCR CDR3. MiXCR, run by TCRdb on the multiplex PCR reads, gives a single entry per CDR3 protein. Of roughly 700,000 distinct CDR3 sequences listed, 14% were seen once; the top ten hold roughly 10%. The sequencing input was blood. Source of these receptors: a woman between 18 and 29 years old with Graves' hyperthyroidism.

This clonotype has a count of ten or more. The chain is built from TRBV3-1 and TRBJ2-7; the D is unclear. Germline loops: CDR1 LGHDT, CDR2 YNNKEL (reference sequence). There are 13 residues in the CDR3. The germline V and J ends were trimmed by 4 bases and 2 bases, with 9 bases remaining between them. The CDR3 protein is CASSPGHAYEQYF. The CDR3 bases are TGTGCCAGCAGCCCAGGCCACGCCTACGAGCAGTACTTC.

This clonotype was detected many times. V and J are TRBV7-9 and TRBJ2-7; 9 positions match TRBD1. Trimming cost V 7 bases and J 2 bases; bases outside gene matches: 9. From germline, CDR1 is SEHNR and CDR2 FQNEAQ (reference sequence). The CDR3 totals 15 residues. Here the CDR3 reads CASIHTGQGTYEQYF. CDR3 coding DNA: TGTGCCAGCATCCATACCGGACAGGGGACCTACGAGCAGTACTTC.

The chain recombines TRBV4-1 with TRBJ2-7; D may be TRBD2 (6 bases). The V end was cut by 0 bases, the J end by 2 bases, with 20 bases between. The germline CDR1 and CDR2 sequences are MGHRA and YSYEKL. The CDR3 extends over 18 amino acids. The CDR3 sequence: CASSQDPPASARPYEQYF. Here the CDR3 DNA reads TGCGCCAGCAGCCAAGATCCGCCGGCTAGCGCCAGGCCCTACGAGCAGTACTTC.

This clonotype was seen repeatedly, ten times or more. V usage is TRBV7-9 and J usage is TRBJ2-7; perhaps D is TRBD1 or TRBD2 (5 bases each). This CDR3 has 12 residues. Germline CDR1 and CDR2: SEHNR and FQNEAQ (reference sequence). Trimming removed 11 bases from V and 0 bases from J, with 11 bases in between. DNA for the CDR3: TGTGCCCTCATGGGGACCTCCTACGAGCAGTACTTC. The encoded protein is CALMGTSYEQYF. Variable domain in full (rest from reference TRBV7-9 and TRBJ2-7): DTGVSQNPRHKITKRGQNVTFRCDPISEHNRLYWYRQTLGQGPEFLTYFQNEAQLEKSRLLSDRFSAERPKGSFSTLEIQRTEQGDSAMYLCALMGTSYEQYFGPGTRLTVT.

The CDR3 DNA sequence: TGTGCCAGCAGCGAGGATGCGGGGGGGAGCACAGATACGCAGTATTTT. This encodes CASSEDAGGSTDTQYF. The rearrangement joins TRBV5-6 to TRBJ2-3; 9 bases fit TRBD2. Trimming removed 4 bases from V and 0 bases from J; junction bases left unmatched: 6. This CDR3 comprises 16 residues. Germline CDR1 is SGHDT and CDR2 is YYEEEE.

About this clonotype itself: Relative to the germline gene, one junction end is altered; a read error may explain this. V gene TRBV9 combines with J gene TRBJ2-7; D is uncertain. The CDR3 covers 14 residues. In germline, CDR1 is SGDLS, CDR2 YYNGEE. This CDR3 is CAGSPQPLSYEQYF. The CDR3, as DNA: TGTGCCGGCAGCCCCCAACCCCTAAGCTACGAGCAGTACTTC. Full variable domain (missing parts from reference TRBV9 and TRBJ2-7): DSGVTQTPKHLITATGQRVTLRCSPRSGDLSVYWYQQSLDQGLQFLIQYYNGEERAKGNILERFSAQQFPDLHSELNLSSLELGDSALYFCAGSPQPLSYEQYFGPGTRLTVT.

The chain links TRBV28 to TRBJ2-7, with TRBD2 as a possible D gene (5 bases). CDR1 and CDR2 (germline): MDHEN, SYDVKM. The CDR3 runs 13 residues. Trimming cost V 4 bases and J 2 bases, with 9 bases left between them. The CDR3 protein is CASSSSLAYEQYF. The DNA of the CDR3 is TGTGCCAGCAGTTCTAGCCTCGCCTACGAGCAGTACTTC.

A remark on this clonotype: A single base separates this from a much larger clone, so it may be a read error. J is TRBJ2-7 and V is TRBV2; perhaps D is TRBD1 or TRBD2 (5 bases each). Trimming took 6 bases from V and 6 from J, leaving 24 bases between them. This CDR3 spans 16 amino acids. CDR1 and CDR2 from the germline V gene are SNHLY and FYNNEI. This CDR3 is CASSRDDKDGVGEQYF. The CDR3, as DNA: TGTGCCAGCAGCAGGGATGATAAGGACGGGGTTGGCGAGCAGTACTTC.

There are a few counts of this clonotype. The chain employs TRBV3-1 and TRBJ2-2, with TRBD2 identical over 10 bases. The CDR3 sequence is 15 residues long. Germline loops: CDR1 LGHDT, CDR2 YNNKEL (reference sequence). The V gene end was trimmed by 4 bases and the J gene end by 5 bases; junction bases not matched to a gene: 4. The CDR3 sequence is CASSPSGRQTGELFF. Written as DNA, the CDR3 is TGTGCCAGCAGCCCTAGCGGGAGACAAACCGGGGAGCTGTTTTTT.

This clonotype showed up many times. The J gene is TRBJ1-2, the V gene TRBV28; D remains unclear. Looked up from germline, CDR1 is MDHEN and CDR2 is SYDVKM. V was shortened by 3 bases and J by 2 bases, with 19 bases between the two germline ends. CDR3 length: 17 residues. CDR3 sequence (DNA): TGTGCCAGCAGTTTTTGGTCACTCGGTCACTCGAACTATGGCTACACCTTC. Translated, it gives CASSFWSLGHSNYGYTF.

This clonotype has a handful of counts. The chain is built from TRBV12-3 or TRBV12-4 and TRBJ2-5; D is possibly TRBD2 (6 bases). The CDR3 is 15 amino acids. V was clipped by 3 bases and J by 3 bases, with 14 bases between them. CDR3: CASSFGGTAKETQYF. DNA of the CDR3: TGTGCCAGCAGTTTCGGCGGGACGGCTAAAGAGACCCAGTACTTC.